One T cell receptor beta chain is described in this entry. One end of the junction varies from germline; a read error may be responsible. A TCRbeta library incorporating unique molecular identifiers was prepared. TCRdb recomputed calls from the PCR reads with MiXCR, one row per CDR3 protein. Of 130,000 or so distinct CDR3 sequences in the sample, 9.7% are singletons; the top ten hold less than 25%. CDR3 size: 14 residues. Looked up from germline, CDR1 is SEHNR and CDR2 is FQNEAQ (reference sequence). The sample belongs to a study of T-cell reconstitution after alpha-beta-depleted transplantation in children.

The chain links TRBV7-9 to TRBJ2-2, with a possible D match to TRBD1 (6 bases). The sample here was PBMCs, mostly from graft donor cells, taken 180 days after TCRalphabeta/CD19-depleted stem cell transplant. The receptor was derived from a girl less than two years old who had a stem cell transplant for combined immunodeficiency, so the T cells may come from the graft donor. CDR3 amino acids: CASSPGVITWELFF. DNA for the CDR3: TGTGCCAGCAGCCCAGGGGTCATCACCTGGGAGCTGTTTTTT.